These 29 T cell receptor beta chains came from one sample sequenced in a study of monozygotic twins with inflammatory bowel disease. TCRdb re-called the 5' RACE reads and gives one entry per CDR3 protein, without DNA. This sample's table has some 160,000 distinct CDR3 sequences. The sample consisted of blood. All receptors derive from a human donor with ulcerative colitis or Crohn's disease, or a healthy co-twin of an affected twin (not recorded which).

J is TRBJ2-1 and V is TRBV18; there is no DNA to check the TCRdb D call of TRBD2. The CDR3 is 14 residues long. The germline V gene encodes CDR1 KGHSH and CDR2 LQKENI. This CDR3 reads CASSPRQKSGEQFF.

The V call is TRBV20-1, the J call TRBJ2-1; without DNA, the TCRdb call of TRBD1 cannot be checked. The germline gives CDR1 DFQATT, CDR2 SNEGSKA (reference sequence). The CDR3 has 15 residues. Here the CDR3 reads CSAREGTYTYNGQFF.

The chain has TRBV5-1 and TRBJ1-3; the TRBD1 assignment by TCRdb is unverifiable without DNA. The germline V gene has CDR1 SGHRS and CDR2 YFSETQ. CDR3 length equals 18 residues. CDR3 protein: CASSLTETGTLVGNTIYF.

The CDR3 is CASSFTTYTGELFF. J is TRBJ2-2 and V is TRBV7-2. This CDR3 contains 14 residues. CDR1 is SGHTA, CDR2 FQGNSA, per germline.

This chain connects TRBV6-1 to TRBJ2-1; the TCRdb D gene call, TRBD2, has no DNA to confirm it. The CDR3 covers 17 residues. Germline V gives CDR1 MNHNS, CDR2 SASEGT. The CDR3 here is CASSPSGSATSYNEQFF.

This chain connects TRBV12-3 or TRBV12-4 to TRBJ2-2. The length of the CDR3 is 13 residues. CDR3 sequence reads: CASSISFTGELFF.

The chain carries TRBV20-1 and TRBJ1-5. The CDR3 is made up of 12 amino acids. Germline V lookup: CDR1 DFQATT, CDR2 SNEGSKA (reference sequence). The CDR3: CSATYSNQPQHF.

CDR3 sequence: CSALAGRVEQFF. The genes are TRBV20-1 and TRBJ2-1; the D call from TCRdb, TRBD2, cannot be confirmed without DNA. This CDR3 comprises 12 residues. CDR1 DFQATT and CDR2 SNEGSKA come from the germline V gene (reference sequence).

The V gene is TRBV5-1, the J gene TRBJ1-2; TCRdb reports TRBD1, a call that lacks DNA to check it against. This CDR3 comprises 15 residues. The V gene's germline CDR1 is SGHRS and CDR2 YFSETQ. The CDR3 loop is CASSLASTGNYGYTF.

The chain carries TRBV20-1 and TRBJ1-2; TCRdb proposes TRBD1, but this gene call is untestable without DNA. CDR3 length: 11 residues. CDR1 is DFQATT and CDR2 is SNEGSKA in the germline V gene (reference sequence). The CDR3 sequence is CSAEGREGYTF.

The chain combines TRBV5-5 with TRBJ2-7; there is no DNA to check the TCRdb D call of TRBD1. This CDR3 contains 13 residues. Germline V lookup: CDR1 SGHKS, CDR2 YYEKEE (reference sequence). CDR3 sequence: CASSSRQGGEQYF.

The rearrangement uses TRBV2 and TRBJ1-1; TCRdb reports TRBD1, a call that lacks DNA to check it against. The CDR3 runs 14 residues. Germline-derived CDR1 and CDR2 are SNHLY and FYNNEI. CDR3 residues: CASSLTGENTEAFF.

The CDR3 is CSAWTGKVTEAFF. The chain combines TRBV20-1 with TRBJ1-1; the D gene TCRdb calls, TRBD1, cannot be checked with no DNA. The germline V gene has CDR1 DFQATT and CDR2 SNEGSKA (reference sequence). The CDR3 contains 13 residues.

The chain recombines TRBV6-2 or TRBV6-3 with TRBJ2-5. CDR3 length: 14 residues. The germline gives CDR1 MNHEY, CDR2 SVGEGT. The CDR3 loop reads CASSDRRPQETQYF.

The chain carries TRBV5-6 and TRBJ2-1. The CDR3 spans 11 residues. Germline CDR1 reads SGHDT; CDR2 reads YYEEEE. The CDR3 spells CASRRHNEQFF.

The chain employs TRBV27 and TRBJ2-5; TCRdb picks TRBD1, but there is no DNA to check that call. This CDR3 is built from 14 residues. Germline V gives CDR1 MNHEY, CDR2 SMNVEV (reference sequence). The CDR3 loop reads CASSSSGQGQTQYF.

The chain recombines TRBV5-4 with TRBJ2-7. This CDR3 comprises 13 residues. CDR1 and CDR2 (germline): SGHNT, YYREEE (reference sequence). The CDR3 is CASSLAGPYEQYF.

This chain joins TRBV29-1 and TRBJ1-2. CDR3 size: 12 residues. The germline CDR1 and CDR2 sequences are SQVTM and ANQGSEA. The chain's CDR3 is CSVDKKRPGYTF.

This chain joins TRBV7-9 and TRBJ2-2; no DNA is available, so the TRBD1 call from TCRdb remains unchecked. This CDR3 region has 15 residues. Looked up from germline, CDR1 is SEHNR and CDR2 is FQNEAQ (reference sequence). The CDR3 reads CASSSQGLNTGELFF.

V is TRBV20-1 and J is TRBJ2-1; TCRdb outputs TRBD2, but without DNA this stays unchecked. This CDR3 is 13 amino acids long. Germline-derived CDR1 and CDR2 are DFQATT and SNEGSKA (reference sequence). The CDR3 sequence is CSASTGTSREQFF.

This chain links TRBV7-2 with TRBJ2-1; TCRdb gives TRBD2 as the D gene, but with no DNA this cannot be confirmed. Germline loops: CDR1 SGHTA, CDR2 FQGNSA. The CDR3 totals 17 residues. CDR3 region: CASNPLAGSSSYNEQFF. The whole variable domain, remainder taken from reference TRBV7-2 and TRBJ2-1, is GAGVSQSPSNKVTEKGKDVELRCDPISGHTALYWYRQSLGQGLEFLIYFQGNSAPDKSGLPSDRFSAERTGGSVSTLTIQRTQQEDSAVYLCASNPLAGSSSYNEQFFGPGTRLTVL.

This rearrangement joins TRBV7-9 to TRBJ2-1. The CDR3 has 12 amino acids. Germline assignment: CDR1 SEHNR and CDR2 FQNEAQ (reference sequence). The CDR3 loop is CASSLRVYEQFF.

This chain joins TRBV6-1 and TRBJ1-4; TCRdb proposes TRBD1, but this gene call is untestable without DNA. The CDR3 extends over 13 amino acids. Germline CDR1 reads MNHNS; CDR2 reads SASEGT. CDR3 region: CASRQGTNEKLFF.

The rearrangement uses TRBV12-3 or TRBV12-4 and TRBJ2-2; TCRdb's assignment of TRBD1 cannot be checked, as there is no DNA. The CDR3 is 13 residues long. CDR3 in amino acids: CASSPRASGELFF.

The genes are TRBV2 and TRBJ2-7. Per germline, CDR1 SNHLY and CDR2 FYNNEI. There are 13 residues in the CDR3. The CDR3 sequence is CASNDYSSYEQYF.

The chain carries TRBV29-1 and TRBJ2-1; TCRdb designates TRBD1, a call that cannot be tested without DNA. This CDR3 spans 13 amino acids. Germline loops: CDR1 SQVTM, CDR2 ANQGSEA. CDR3 region: CSVEANPGREQFF.

This chain connects TRBV20-1 to TRBJ1-2. Looked up from germline, CDR1 is DFQATT and CDR2 is SNEGSKA (reference sequence). The CDR3 has 14 residues. The CDR3 reads CSARETQANYGYTF.

This chain uses TRBV7-8 with TRBJ2-6; TCRdb designates TRBD1, a call that cannot be tested without DNA. Germline V gene sequence: CDR1 SGHVS, CDR2 FQNEAQ. The CDR3 has 18 amino acids. The CDR3 loop is CASSLRGTVVSGANVLTF.

The CDR3 here is CASSSQGSGANVLTF. J is TRBJ2-6 and V is TRBV13. Germline CDR1 PRHDT, CDR2 FYEKMQ (reference sequence). The CDR3 runs 15 residues.